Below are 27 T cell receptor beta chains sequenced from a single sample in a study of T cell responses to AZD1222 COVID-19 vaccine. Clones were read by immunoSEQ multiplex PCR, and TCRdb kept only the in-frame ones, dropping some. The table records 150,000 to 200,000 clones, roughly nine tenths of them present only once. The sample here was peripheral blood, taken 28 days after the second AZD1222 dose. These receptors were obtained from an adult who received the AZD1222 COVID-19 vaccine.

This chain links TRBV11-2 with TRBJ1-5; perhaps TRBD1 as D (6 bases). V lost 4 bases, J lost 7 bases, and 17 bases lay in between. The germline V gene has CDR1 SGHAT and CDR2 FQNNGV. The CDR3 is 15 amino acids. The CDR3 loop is CASSSPAGANQPQHF. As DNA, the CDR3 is TGTGCCAGCAGCTCCCCTGCGGGGGCAAACCAGCCCCAGCATTTT. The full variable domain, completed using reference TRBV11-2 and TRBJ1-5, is EAGVAQSPRYKIIEKRQSVAFWCNPISGHATLYWYQQILGQGPKLLIQFQNNGVVDDSQLPKDRFSAERLKGVDSTLKIQPAKLEDSAVYLCASSSPAGANQPQHFGDGTRLSIL.

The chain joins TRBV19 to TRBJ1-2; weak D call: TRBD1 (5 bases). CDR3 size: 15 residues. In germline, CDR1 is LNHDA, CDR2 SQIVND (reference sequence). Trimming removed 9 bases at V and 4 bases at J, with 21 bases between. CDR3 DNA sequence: TGTGCCAGCACCCCGGAATTCCTTGACAGCTATGGCTACACCTTC. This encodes CASTPEFLDSYGYTF.

The CDR3 is CASSLASGGGQETQYF. The CDR3 DNA is TGTGCCAGCAGCTTAGCGAGCGGGGGGGGTCAAGAGACCCAGTACTTC. The rearrangement uses TRBV11-2 and TRBJ2-5; 10 bases are shared with TRBD2. Germline loops: CDR1 SGHAT, CDR2 FQNNGV. J was trimmed by 2 bases and V by 1 base; bases with no gene match: 4. The CDR3 covers 16 residues.

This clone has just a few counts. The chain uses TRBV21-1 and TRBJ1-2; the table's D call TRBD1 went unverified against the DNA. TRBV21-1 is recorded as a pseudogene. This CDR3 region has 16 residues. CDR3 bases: TGTGCCAGCAGCAAAGCATCAGGACAGGGGGCGAAGGGCTACACCTTC. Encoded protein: CASSKASGQGAKGYTF.

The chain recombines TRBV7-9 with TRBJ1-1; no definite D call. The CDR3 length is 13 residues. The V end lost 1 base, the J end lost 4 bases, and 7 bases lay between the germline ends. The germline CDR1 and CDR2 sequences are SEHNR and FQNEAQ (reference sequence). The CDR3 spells CASSLVDGTEAFF. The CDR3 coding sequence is TGTGCCAGCAGCTTAGTAGATGGCACTGAAGCTTTCTTT.

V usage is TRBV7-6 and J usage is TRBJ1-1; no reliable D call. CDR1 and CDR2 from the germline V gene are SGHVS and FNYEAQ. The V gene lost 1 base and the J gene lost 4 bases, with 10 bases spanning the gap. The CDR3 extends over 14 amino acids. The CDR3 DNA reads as TGTGCCAGCAGCTTAGTTGTGGAGGGCACTGAAGCTTTCTTT. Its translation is CASSLVVEGTEAFF.

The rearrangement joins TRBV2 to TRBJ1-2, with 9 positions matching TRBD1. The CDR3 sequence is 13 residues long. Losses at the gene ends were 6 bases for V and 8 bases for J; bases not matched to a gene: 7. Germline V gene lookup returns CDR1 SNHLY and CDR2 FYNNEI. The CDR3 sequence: CASSQTGGYGYTF. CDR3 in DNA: TGTGCCAGCAGCCAGACAGGGGGGTACGGCTACACCTTC.

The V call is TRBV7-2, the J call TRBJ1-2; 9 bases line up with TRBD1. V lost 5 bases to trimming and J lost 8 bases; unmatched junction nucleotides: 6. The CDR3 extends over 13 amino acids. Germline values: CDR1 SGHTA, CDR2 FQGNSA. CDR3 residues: CASSPGTGSGYTF. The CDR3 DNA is TGTGCCAGCAGCCCAGGGACAGGGAGCGGCTACACCTTC.

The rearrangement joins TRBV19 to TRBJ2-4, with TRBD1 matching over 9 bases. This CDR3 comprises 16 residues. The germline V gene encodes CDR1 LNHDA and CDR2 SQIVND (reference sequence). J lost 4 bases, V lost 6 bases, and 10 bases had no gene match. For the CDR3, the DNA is TGTGCCAGTAGGGAAAGCCTCGGGACAGGGAAAAACATTCAGTACTTC. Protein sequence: CASRESLGTGKNIQYF.

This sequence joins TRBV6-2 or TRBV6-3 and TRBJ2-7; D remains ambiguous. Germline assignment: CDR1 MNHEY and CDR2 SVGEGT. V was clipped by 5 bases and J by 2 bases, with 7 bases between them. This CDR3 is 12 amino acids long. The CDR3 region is CASSDKPYEQYF. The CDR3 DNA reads TGTGCCAGCAGTGACAAGCCCTACGAGCAGTACTTC.

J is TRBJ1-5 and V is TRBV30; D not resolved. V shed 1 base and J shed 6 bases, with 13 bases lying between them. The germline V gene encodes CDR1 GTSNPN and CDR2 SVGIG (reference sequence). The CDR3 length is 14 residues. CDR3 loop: CAWSEVGPGQPQHF. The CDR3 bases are TGTGCCTGGAGTGAAGTAGGACCTGGTCAGCCCCAGCATTTT.

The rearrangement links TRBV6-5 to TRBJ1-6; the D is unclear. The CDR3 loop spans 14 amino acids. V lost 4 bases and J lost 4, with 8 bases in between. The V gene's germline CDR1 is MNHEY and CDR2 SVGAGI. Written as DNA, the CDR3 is TGTGCCAGCAGTTGGAGGAGTTATAATTCACCCCTCCACTTT. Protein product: CASSWRSYNSPLHF.

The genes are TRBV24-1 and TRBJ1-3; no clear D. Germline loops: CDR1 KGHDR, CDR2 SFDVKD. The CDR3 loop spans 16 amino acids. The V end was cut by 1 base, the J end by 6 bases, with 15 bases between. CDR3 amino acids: CATSDFSWEDQNTIYF. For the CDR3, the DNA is TGTGCCACCAGTGATTTCTCTTGGGAGGATCAAAACACCATATATTTT.

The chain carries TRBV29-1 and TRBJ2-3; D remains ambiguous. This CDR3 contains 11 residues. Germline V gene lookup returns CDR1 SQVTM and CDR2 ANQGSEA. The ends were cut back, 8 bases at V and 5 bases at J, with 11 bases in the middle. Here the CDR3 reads CSFFLGDTQYF. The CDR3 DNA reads TGCAGCTTCTTCCTCGGAGATACGCAGTATTTT.

Here the CDR3 reads CASRPKDRVGSPLHF. The CDR3 DNA is TGTGCCAGCAGACCCAAGGACAGGGTTGGTTCACCCCTCCACTTT. The chain links TRBV2 to TRBJ1-6, with TRBD1 matching 8 bases. V lost 6 bases to trimming and J lost 9 bases; unmatched junction nucleotides: 10. The CDR3 has 15 amino acids. Germline CDR1 reads SNHLY; CDR2 reads FYNNEI.

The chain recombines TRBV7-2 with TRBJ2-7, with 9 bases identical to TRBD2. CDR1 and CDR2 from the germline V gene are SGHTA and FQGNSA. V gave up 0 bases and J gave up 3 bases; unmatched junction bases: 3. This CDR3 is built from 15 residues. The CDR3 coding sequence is TGTGCCAGCAGCTTAGCGGCTAGCGGGGACTACGAGCAGTACTTC. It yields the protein CASSLAASGDYEQYF. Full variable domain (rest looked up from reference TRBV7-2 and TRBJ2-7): GAGVSQSPSNKVTEKGKDVELRCDPISGHTALYWYRQSLGQGLEFLIYFQGNSAPDKSGLPSDRFSAERTGGSVSTLTIQRTQQEDSAVYLCASSLAASGDYEQYFGPGTRLTVT.

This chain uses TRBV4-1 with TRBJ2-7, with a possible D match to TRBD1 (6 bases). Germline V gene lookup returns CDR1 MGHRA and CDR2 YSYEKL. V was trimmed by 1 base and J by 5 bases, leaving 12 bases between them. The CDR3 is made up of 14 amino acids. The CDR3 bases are TGCGCCAGCAGCCAAGTTCTCAGGGGCCACGAGCAGTACTTC. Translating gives CASSQVLRGHEQYF.

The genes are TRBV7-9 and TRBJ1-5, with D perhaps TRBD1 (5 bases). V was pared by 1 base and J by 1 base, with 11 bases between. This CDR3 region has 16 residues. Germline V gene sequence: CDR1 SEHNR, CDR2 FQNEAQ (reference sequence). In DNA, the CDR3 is TGTGCCAGCAGCTTAGACAGGCCAACCAGCAATCAGCCCCAGCATTTT. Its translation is CASSLDRPTSNQPQHF.

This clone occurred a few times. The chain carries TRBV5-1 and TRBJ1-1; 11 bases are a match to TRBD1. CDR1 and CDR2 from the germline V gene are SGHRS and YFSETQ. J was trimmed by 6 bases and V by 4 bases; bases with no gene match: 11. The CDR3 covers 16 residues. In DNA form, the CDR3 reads TGCGCCAGCAGCCCCACGCCGGGACAGGGGGTCCCTGAAGCTTTCTTT. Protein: CASSPTPGQGVPEAFF.

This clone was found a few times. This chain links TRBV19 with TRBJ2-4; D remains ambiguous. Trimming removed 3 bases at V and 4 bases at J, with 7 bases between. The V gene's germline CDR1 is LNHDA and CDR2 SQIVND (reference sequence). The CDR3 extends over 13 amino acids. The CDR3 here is CASSINLKNIQYF. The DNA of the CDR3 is TGTGCCAGTAGTATTAACCTGAAAAACATTCAGTACTTC.

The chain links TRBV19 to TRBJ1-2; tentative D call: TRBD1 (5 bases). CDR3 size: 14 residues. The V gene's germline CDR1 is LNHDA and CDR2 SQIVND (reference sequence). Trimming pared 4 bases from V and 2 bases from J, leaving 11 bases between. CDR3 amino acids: CASSTAGKNYGYTF. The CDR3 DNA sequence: TGTGCCAGTAGTACCGCAGGGAAAAACTATGGCTACACCTTC. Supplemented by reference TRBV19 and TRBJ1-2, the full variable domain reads DGGITQSPKYLFRKEGQNVTLSCEQNLNHDAMYWYRQDPGQGLRLIYYSQIVNDFQKGDIAEGYSVSREKKESFPLTVTSAQKNPTAFYLCASSTAGKNYGYTFGSGTRLTVV.

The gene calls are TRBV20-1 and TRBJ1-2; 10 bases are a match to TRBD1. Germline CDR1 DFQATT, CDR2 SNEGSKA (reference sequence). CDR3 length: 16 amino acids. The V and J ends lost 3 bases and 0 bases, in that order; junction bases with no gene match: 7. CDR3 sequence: CSASARTGGANYGYTF. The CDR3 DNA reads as TGCAGTGCTAGTGCCCGGACAGGGGGGGCTAACTATGGCTACACCTTC.

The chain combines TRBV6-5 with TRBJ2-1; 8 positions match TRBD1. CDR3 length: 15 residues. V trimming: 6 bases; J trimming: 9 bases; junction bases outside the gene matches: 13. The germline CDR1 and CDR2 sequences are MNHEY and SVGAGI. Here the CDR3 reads CASSPWTGRSGEQFF. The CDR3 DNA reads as TGTGCCAGCAGCCCGTGGACAGGGAGAAGCGGTGAGCAGTTCTTC.

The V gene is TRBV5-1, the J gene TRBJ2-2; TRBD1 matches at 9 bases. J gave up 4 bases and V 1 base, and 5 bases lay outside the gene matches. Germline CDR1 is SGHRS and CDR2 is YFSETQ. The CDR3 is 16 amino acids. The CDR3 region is CASSLTGGAGTGELFF. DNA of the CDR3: TGCGCCAGCAGCTTGACAGGGGGCGCGGGCACCGGGGAGCTGTTTTTT.

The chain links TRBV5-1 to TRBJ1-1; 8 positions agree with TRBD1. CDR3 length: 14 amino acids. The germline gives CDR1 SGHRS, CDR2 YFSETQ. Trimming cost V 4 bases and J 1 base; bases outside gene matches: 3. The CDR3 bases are TGCGCCAGCAGCCCTGGGACAGGGAACACTGAAGCTTTCTTT. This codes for CASSPGTGNTEAFF.

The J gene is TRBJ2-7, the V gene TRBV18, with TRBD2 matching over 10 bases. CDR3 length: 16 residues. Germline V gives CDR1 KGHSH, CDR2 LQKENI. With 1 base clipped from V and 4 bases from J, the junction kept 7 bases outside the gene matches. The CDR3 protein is CASSPRKGTSVYEQYF. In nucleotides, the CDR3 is TGTGCCAGCTCACCACGCAAAGGGACTAGCGTATACGAGCAGTACTTC. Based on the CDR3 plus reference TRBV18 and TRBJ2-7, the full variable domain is NAGVMQNPRHLVRRRGQEARLRCSPMKGHSHVYWYRQLPEEGLKFMVYLQKENIIDESGMPKERFSAEFPKEGPSILRIQQVVRGDSAAYFCASSPRKGTSVYEQYFGPGTRLTVT.

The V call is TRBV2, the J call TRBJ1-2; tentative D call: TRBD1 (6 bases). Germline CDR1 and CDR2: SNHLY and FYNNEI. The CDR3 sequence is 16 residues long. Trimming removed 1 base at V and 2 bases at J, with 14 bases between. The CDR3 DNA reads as TGTGCCAGCAGTGAAGTTGAACTGGGGGCGAACTATGGCTACACCTTC. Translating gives CASSEVELGANYGYTF.